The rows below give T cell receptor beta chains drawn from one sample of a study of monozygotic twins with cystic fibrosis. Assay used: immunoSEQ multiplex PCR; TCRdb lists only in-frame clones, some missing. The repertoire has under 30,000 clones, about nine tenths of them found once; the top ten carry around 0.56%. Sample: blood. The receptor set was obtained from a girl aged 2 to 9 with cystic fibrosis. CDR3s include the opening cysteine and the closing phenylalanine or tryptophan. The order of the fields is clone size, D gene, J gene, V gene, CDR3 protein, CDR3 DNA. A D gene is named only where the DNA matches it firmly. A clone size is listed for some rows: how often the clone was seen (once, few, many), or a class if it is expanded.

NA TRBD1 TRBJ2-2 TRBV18 CASSPIHGTGGTGELFF TGTGCCAGCTCACCGATCCACGGGACAGGGGGTACCGGGGAGCTGTTTTTT
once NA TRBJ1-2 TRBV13 CASSFGDGYGYTF TGTGCCAGCAGCTTCGGGGATGGCTATGGCTACACCTTC
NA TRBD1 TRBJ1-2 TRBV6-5 CASRNGQGYLYGYTF TGTGCCAGCAGGAACGGACAGGGATACCTCTATGGCTACACCTTC
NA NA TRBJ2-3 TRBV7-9 CASSSTGTAFTDTQYF TGTGCCAGCAGCTCCACCGGGACTGCCTTCACAGATACGCAGTATTTT
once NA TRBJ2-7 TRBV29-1 CSVEETQGYEQYF TGCAGCGTTGAAGAAACACAGGGATACGAGCAGTACTTC
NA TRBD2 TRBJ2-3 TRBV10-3 CAIRTSGDTDTQYF TGTGCCATCAGGACTAGCGGGGACACAGATACGCAGTATTTT
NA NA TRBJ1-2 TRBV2 CASSEVWGLRGISTYGYTF TGTGCCAGCAGTGAAGTTTGGGGGCTTCGAGGAATTTCGACCTATGGCTACACCTTC
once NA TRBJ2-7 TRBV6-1 CASSVPVSYEQYF TGTGCCAGCAGTGTCCCGGTTTCCTACGAGCAGTACTTC
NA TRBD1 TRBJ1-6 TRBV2 CASSEGTGSYNSPLHF TGTGCCAGCAGCGAAGGGACAGGCTCCTATAATTCACCCCTCCACTTT
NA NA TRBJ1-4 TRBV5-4 CASSLWGEANEKLFF TGTGCCAGCAGCTTATGGGGCGAGGCTAATGAAAAACTGTTTTTT
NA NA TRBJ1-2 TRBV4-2 CASSQGRQGYGYTF TGTGCCAGCAGCCAAGGGCGGCAGGGGTATGGCTACACCTTC
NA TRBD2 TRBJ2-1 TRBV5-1 CASTQTSGLQSYNEQFF TGCGCCAGCACCCAGACTAGCGGCCTACAATCCTACAATGAGCAGTTCTTC
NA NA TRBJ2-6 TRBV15 CATSRQGPGANVLTF TGTGCCACCAGCAGACAGGGGCCCGGGGCCAACGTCCTGACTTTC
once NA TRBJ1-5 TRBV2 CASMSALSQPQHF TGTGCCAGCATGAGTGCATTGAGTCAGCCCCAGCATTTT